These 8 T cell receptor beta chains share one sample of origin, sequenced in a study of beta chain features in type 1 diabetes. These receptors lack a known antigen. Whole-study findings and limits: In every one of the four CD4+ subsets, TCRB CDR3s were moderately but significantly shorter in Type 1 diabetes patients.

Investigators reverse transcribed all isolated RNA, so they sequenced expressed TCRB transcripts. Data came from immunoSEQ multiplex PCR; TCRdb stores just in-frame clones and leaves some out. The sample records over 600,000 clones, approximately 13% being singletons. The sample taken for sequencing was naive CD4+ T cells from blood. These receptor sequences come from a man aged 30 to 39 with type 1 diabetes.

In its sample, this clone was seen a few times. At the DNA level, this CDR3 is encoded by other sequences in the same sample as well. The genes are TRBV11-2 and TRBJ1-2, with 11 positions matching TRBD1. The germline gives CDR1 SGHAT, CDR2 FQNNGV. J gave up 6 bases and V 4 bases, and 1 base lay outside the gene matches. The CDR3 runs to 13 residues. In DNA form, the CDR3 reads TGTGCCAGCAGCTCGGGACAGGGGGATGGCTACACCTTC. The encoded protein is CASSSGQGDGYTF.

This clone was counted a few times. The chain combines TRBV7-8 with TRBJ2-1, with 9 bases lining up with TRBD2. Germline-derived CDR1 and CDR2 are SGHVS and FQNEAQ. The trim removed 4 bases at V and 4 bases at J, leaving 8 bases unmatched. This CDR3 is 16 amino acids long. CDR3 DNA: TGTGCCAGCAGCTCCCCAGCGGGGGGCTTGTACAATGAGCAGTTCTTC. As protein: CASSSPAGGLYNEQFF.

This chain uses TRBV30 with TRBJ1-3, with 7 bases lining up with TRBD1. Germline V gene data show CDR1 as GTSNPN and CDR2 as SVGIG (reference sequence). Trimming took 1 base from V and 3 from J; bases not matched to a gene: 0. The CDR3 contains 13 residues. CDR3 region: CAWSGTGGNTIYF. DNA of the CDR3: TGTGCCTGGAGTGGGACAGGTGGAAACACCATATATTTT. Based on the CDR3 plus reference TRBV30 and TRBJ1-3, the full variable domain is SQTIHQWPATLVQPVGSPLSLECTVEGTSNPNLYWYRQAAGRGLQLLFYSVGIGQISSEVPQNLSASRPQDRQFILSSKKLLLSDSGFYLCAWSGTGGNTIYFGEGSWLTVV.

Only a few counts were recorded for this clone. The V and J genes are TRBV5-1 and TRBJ1-1; D call uncertain. V lost 4 bases, J lost 0 bases, and 16 bases lay in between. Germline lookup yields CDR1 SGHRS and CDR2 YFSETQ. The length of the CDR3 is 16 residues. CDR3 region: CASSPGPGSMNTEAFF. Here the CDR3 DNA reads TGCGCCAGCAGCCCGGGTCCCGGCAGCATGAACACTGAAGCTTTCTTT.

This clone was counted a few times. The chain combines TRBV6-6 with TRBJ1-4, with D maybe TRBD1 (5 bases). The V end was cut by 4 bases, the J end by 8 bases, with 14 bases between. In germline, CDR1 is MNHNY, CDR2 SVGAGI (reference sequence). CDR3 length: 14 amino acids. The CDR3 region has the DNA TGTGCCAGCAGTTCCCCCCGGGGCTACGAAAAACTGTTTTTT. This gives the protein CASSSPRGYEKLFF.

The chain links TRBV4-3 to TRBJ2-1; tentative D call: TRBD2 (6 bases). Per germline, CDR1 LGHNA and CDR2 YSLEER. V was shortened by 1 base and J by 4 bases, with 14 bases between the two germline ends. The CDR3 covers 16 residues. CDR3 residues: CASSQVLRGKYNEQFF. The CDR3 DNA reads TGCGCCAGCAGCCAAGTTCTACGGGGGAAGTACAATGAGCAGTTCTTC.

The rearrangement links TRBV27 to TRBJ2-1; D unresolved. CDR1 is MNHEY, CDR2 SMNVEV, per germline (reference sequence). V lost 0 bases, J lost 4 bases, and 19 bases lay in between. This CDR3 contains 18 residues. Here the CDR3 DNA reads TGTGCCAGCAGTTTATCGAATAGCTTCACCTCCGTTTACAATGAGCAGTTCTTC. Protein: CASSLSNSFTSVYNEQFF.

This clone has more than one count but fewer than ten. CDR3 residues: CSIRPGSGEAFF. CDR3 bases: TGCAGCATCCGACCAGGGTCGGGTGAAGCTTTCTTT. The chain joins TRBV29-1 to TRBJ1-1, with a weak D call TRBD1 (5 bases). V was pared by 8 bases and J by 7 bases, with 17 bases between. The germline V gene has CDR1 SQVTM and CDR2 ANQGSEA. The CDR3 has 12 amino acids.